This T cell receptor beta chain was sequenced for a study of blood T cells in healthy people across ages. Broader study findings: Across the age range, TCR beta diversity per million T cells fell in a roughly linear way.

A word on this clonotype: Antigen unknown.

There are 11 residues in the CDR3. Combining a sample-barcoded 5' primer with a J-beta primer mix, a second PCR ran for about 6 to 11 cycles. Template switching added a 12-random-nucleotide identifier to every cDNA molecule. At least 2.5 million CDR3-containing paired-end reads were obtained per sample. TCRdb passed the 5' RACE reads through MiXCR, listing each CDR3 protein once. This sample has around 900,000 distinct CDR3 sequences, with about 53% found just once. About 10 milliliters of peripheral blood were drawn from each donor. The V and J genes are TRBV21-1 and TRBJ2-7. TRBV21-1 is a recognized pseudogene. The sequenced sample consisted of blood. The source of this sequence is a woman aged 55-69 years in good health. Here the CDR3 DNA reads TGTGCCAGCAGCGTTTCGGACGAGCAGTACTTC. Its translation is CASSVSDEQYF.